The 7 T cell receptor beta chains in this list originate from one sample, sequenced in a study of cytomegalovirus exposure and HLA in healthy donors. Vbeta (60) and Jbeta (13) primers were used in the PCR. Here immunoSEQ multiplex PCR was the method, and the copy in TCRdb shows in-frame clones only, minus some. The profile shows approximately 180,000 clones, around 90% of them singletons. Specimen: PBMCs. All receptors come from a woman aged 18-30 years in good health and CMV-seronegative.

In DNA, the CDR3 is TGTGCCAGCAGCCGGGCGGGACTAGCGGGGGGCACCTCCTACAATGAGCAGTTCTTC. Translation: CASSRAGLAGGTSYNEQFF. V is TRBV5-4 and J is TRBJ2-1; TRBD2 matches at 15 bases. The CDR3 runs to 19 residues. V shed 4 bases, J shed 0 bases, and the junction held 8 bases outside the gene matches. The germline V gene encodes CDR1 SGHNT and CDR2 YYREEE (reference sequence).

The chain is built from TRBV5-5 and TRBJ1-1, with 9 bases aligning to TRBD1. The CDR3 is 18 residues long. Germline V CDR1 and CDR2: SGHKS, YYEKEE (reference sequence). The trim removed 1 base at V and 2 bases at J, leaving 12 bases unmatched. The CDR3: CASSLYPRPGQGNTEAFF. In DNA, the CDR3 is TGTGCCAGCAGCTTGTACCCCCGACCGGGACAGGGAAACACTGAAGCTTTCTTT. Drawing the rest from reference TRBV5-5 and TRBJ1-1, the complete variable domain is DAGVTQSPTHLIKTRGQQVTLRCSPISGHKSVSWYQQVLGQGPQFIFQYYEKEERGRGNFPDRFSARQFPNYSSELNVNALLLGDSALYLCASSLYPRPGQGNTEAFFGQGTRLTVV.

The chain joins TRBV6-5 to TRBJ1-2; maybe TRBD1 (5 bases). V was pared by 2 bases and J by 2 bases, with 6 bases between. The germline V gene encodes CDR1 MNHEY and CDR2 SVGAGI. The CDR3 has 13 amino acids. The CDR3 DNA reads as TGTGCCAGCAGTTACGGGGGGAACTATGGCTACACCTTC. Its translation is CASSYGGNYGYTF.

The chain carries TRBV4-1 and TRBJ1-5; possibly TRBD1 for D (6 bases). Between the trimmed V and J ends, which lost 1 base and 4 bases, there was a span of 17 bases. This CDR3 contains 17 residues. The germline V gene has CDR1 MGHRA and CDR2 YSYEKL. The CDR3 region is CASSQVAGGRPNQPQHF. In DNA form, the CDR3 reads TGCGCCAGCAGCCAAGTTGCTGGGGGCAGGCCTAATCAGCCCCAGCATTTT.

The chain combines TRBV19 with TRBJ2-1, with 7 bases fitting TRBD1. CDR1 is LNHDA and CDR2 is SQIVND in the germline V gene (reference sequence). V gave up 5 bases and J gave up 7 bases; unmatched junction bases: 14. This CDR3 comprises 16 residues. Written as DNA, the CDR3 is TGTGCCAGTAGTCTGACAGGGATCCACATGAGGAATGAGCAGTTCTTC. It encodes CASSLTGIHMRNEQFF. The entire variable domain, with the rest obtained from reference TRBV19 and TRBJ2-1, is as follows: DGGITQSPKYLFRKEGQNVTLSCEQNLNHDAMYWYRQDPGQGLRLIYYSQIVNDFQKGDIAEGYSVSREKKESFPLTVTSAQKNPTAFYLCASSLTGIHMRNEQFFGPGTRLTVL.

V gene TRBV6-6 combines with J gene TRBJ2-2, with 7 nucleotides matching TRBD1. Germline V gene sequence: CDR1 MNHNY, CDR2 SVGAGI (reference sequence). The CDR3 extends over 15 amino acids. V was clipped by 8 bases and J by 6 bases; unmatched bases: 12. This chain's CDR3 is CASGQGGAFAGELFF. Here the CDR3 DNA reads TGTGCCAGCGGACAAGGGGGCGCGTTTGCCGGGGAGCTGTTTTTT.

J is TRBJ2-7 and V is TRBV9; D may be TRBD2 (6 bases). The CDR3 covers 14 residues. Trimming pared 0 bases from V and 2 bases from J, leaving 9 bases between. Germline V CDR1 and CDR2: SGDLS, YYNGEE. The CDR3 region is CASSVAGETYEQYF. DNA of the CDR3: TGTGCCAGCAGCGTAGCGGGAGAGACCTACGAGCAGTACTTC.